These 18 T cell receptor beta chains share one sample of origin, sequenced in a study of cytomegalovirus exposure and HLA in healthy donors. The PCR was carried out with 60 Vbeta primers and 13 Jbeta primers. The protocol was immunoSEQ multiplex PCR, while the TCRdb copy is restricted to in-frame clones and leaves out a portion. This sample has roughly 200,000 clones, with around three quarters found just once. The sample consisted of PBMCs. These receptors were obtained from a man aged 25-40 years in good health and CMV-seronegative.

The chain carries TRBV5-8 and TRBJ1-2; D gene ambiguous. Trimming cost V 2 bases and J 7 bases, with 21 bases left between them. This CDR3 has 16 residues. The germline CDR1 and CDR2 sequences are SGHTS and YDEGEE. In nucleotides, the CDR3 is TGTGCCAGCAGCTTAGCTCTCGGGAGCCCCAGGCGTGGCTACACCTTC. Translating gives CASSLALGSPRRGYTF.

As DNA, the CDR3 is TGCAGCGTTGGCGCGGGACGCGTAGGAGAGACCCAGTACTTC. This encodes CSVGAGRVGETQYF. The genes are TRBV29-1 and TRBJ2-5; maybe TRBD2 (6 bases). This CDR3 is built from 14 residues. Trimming removed 4 bases from V and 4 bases from J, with 16 bases in between. Germline V gene lookup returns CDR1 SQVTM and CDR2 ANQGSEA.

The CDR3 loop reads CASSSSGKLPYEQYF. In nucleotides, the CDR3 is TGTGCCAGCAGTTCCTCCGGGAAACTGCCCTACGAGCAGTACTTC. The V call is TRBV28, the J call TRBJ2-7, with a possible D match to TRBD2 (5 bases). This CDR3 has 15 residues. V lost 4 bases to trimming and J lost 2 bases, with 15 bases between them. Germline loops: CDR1 MDHEN, CDR2 SYDVKM.

The genes are TRBV5-4 and TRBJ2-5, with 14 bases lining up with TRBD2. CDR1 and CDR2 from the germline V gene are SGHNT and YYREEE (reference sequence). Unmatched junction bases numbered 7, after V lost 4 bases and J lost 5 bases. The CDR3 is 16 amino acids. The CDR3 nucleotides are TGTGCCAGCAGCGGCGGGACTAGCGGGAGACGCGAGACCCAGTACTTC. This sequence encodes CASSGGTSGRRETQYF.

The CDR3 DNA reads TGTGCCAGCAACCCCGGGGGGTATAATTCACCCCTCCACTTT. Translation: CASNPGGYNSPLHF. The chain is built from TRBV27 and TRBJ1-6, with a tentative D call TRBD1 (5 bases). Trimming took off 7 bases at V and 4 bases at J, with 11 bases between the two ends. The germline gives CDR1 MNHEY, CDR2 SMNVEV (reference sequence). The CDR3 spans 14 residues.

This chain joins TRBV6-5 and TRBJ2-3; 10 bases align to TRBD2. This CDR3 has 16 amino acids. The V gene's germline CDR1 is MNHEY and CDR2 SVGAGI. V trimming: 4 bases; J trimming: 5 bases; junction bases outside the gene matches: 9. This CDR3 reads CASSSASGSQLDTQYF. CDR3 nucleotides: TGTGCCAGCAGTTCGGCTAGCGGGAGTCAACTAGATACGCAGTATTTT.

The chain joins TRBV6-1 to TRBJ2-2; D might be TRBD2 (5 bases). Trimming pared 10 bases from V and 7 bases from J, leaving 19 bases between. The CDR3 runs 14 residues. The germline CDR1 and CDR2 sequences are MNHNS and SASEGT. The CDR3 region is CAMLKDPRGGELFF. As DNA, the CDR3 is TGTGCCATGCTCAAGGACCCACGGGGCGGGGAGCTGTTTTTT.

This clone was seen a handful of times. The chain joins TRBV5-5 to TRBJ2-2; 12 positions agree with TRBD2. The CDR3 is made up of 18 amino acids. Trimming removed 4 bases from V and 2 bases from J; junction bases left unmatched: 9. Germline-derived CDR1 and CDR2 are SGHKS and YYEKEE (reference sequence). The CDR3 region has the DNA TGTGCCAGCAGCCCCGATGGGACTAGCGGGCATAACACCGGGGAGCTGTTTTTT. This sequence encodes CASSPDGTSGHNTGELFF.

The rearrangement links TRBV4-1 to TRBJ2-7; D ambiguous. Germline lookup yields CDR1 MGHRA and CDR2 YSYEKL. V was cut by 0 bases and J by 0 bases, with 12 bases left in between. The CDR3 is 16 amino acids. CDR3 residues: CASSQETTLSSYEQYF. DNA of the CDR3: TGCGCCAGCAGCCAAGAAACGACTCTGAGCTCCTACGAGCAGTACTTC.

The chain recombines TRBV7-6 with TRBJ2-7; the D gene is possibly TRBD1 (8 bases). Germline V lookup: CDR1 SGHVS, CDR2 FNYEAQ. The CDR3 contains 17 residues. Trimming stripped 4 bases from V and 1 base from J, with 20 bases between. The CDR3 DNA is TGTGCCAGCAGCTCCCCGGGGGGACAGGAGCAATCCTACGAGCAGTACTTC. Encoded protein: CASSSPGGQEQSYEQYF.

A few counts support this clone. The gene calls are TRBV4-1 and TRBJ1-1; TRBD1 agrees at 7 bases. The CDR3 is made up of 15 amino acids. Germline CDR1 and CDR2: MGHRA and YSYEKL. V was clipped by 5 bases and J by 7 bases; unmatched bases: 13. CDR3 DNA: TGCGCCAGCAGCTCAAAAACACAGGGGAAAGGTGAAGCTTTCTTT. Residues: CASSSKTQGKGEAFF.

The chain recombines TRBV28 with TRBJ2-2, with D possibly TRBD1 on 6 matching bases. Germline CDR1 is MDHEN and CDR2 is SYDVKM. V was trimmed by 4 bases and J by 1 base, leaving 10 bases between them. This CDR3 is 15 amino acids long. DNA of the CDR3: TGTGCCAGCAGTTCGGACAGAAGGAACACCGGGGAGCTGTTTTTT. It is translated as CASSSDRRNTGELFF.

This CDR3 is CASSLWDRGYGYTF. CDR3 DNA: TGTGCCAGCAGTTTATGGGACAGGGGATATGGCTACACCTTC. The chain employs TRBV28 and TRBJ1-2; the match to TRBD1 covers 9 bases. CDR3 size: 14 residues. Germline trimming cut 0 bases from V and 5 bases from J; bases unmatched to any gene: 1. CDR1 and CDR2 (germline): MDHEN, SYDVKM.

The chain carries TRBV15 and TRBJ2-7, with D perhaps TRBD1 (5 bases). CDR1 and CDR2 from the germline V gene are LNHNV and YYDKDF (reference sequence). The CDR3 extends over 13 amino acids. V shed 0 bases and J shed 4 bases, with 7 bases lying between them. The CDR3 coding sequence is TGTGCCACCAGCAGAGAGGGGCGATACGAGCAGTACTTC. Protein: CATSREGRYEQYF.

The rearrangement links TRBV5-6 to TRBJ2-1, with TRBD2 matching over 16 bases. CDR3 length: 18 amino acids. The germline V gene has CDR1 SGHDT and CDR2 YYEEEE. The V and J ends lost 6 bases and 1 base, in that order; junction bases with no gene match: 7. The CDR3 loop is CASTLQGLAGGSYNEQFF. In DNA, the CDR3 is TGTGCCAGCACCCTACAGGGACTAGCGGGAGGGTCCTACAATGAGCAGTTCTTC.

This chain joins TRBV2 and TRBJ2-7, with D tentatively TRBD1 (6 bases). The CDR3 contains 14 residues. Deletions cut 8 bases from V and 2 bases from J, with 16 bases between. The germline CDR1 and CDR2 sequences are SNHLY and FYNNEI. The CDR3 bases are TGTGCCAGCGACGGGACACTCACTACCTACGAGCAGTACTTC. Translated, it gives CASDGTLTTYEQYF.

V usage is TRBV7-9 and J usage is TRBJ2-2; perhaps TRBD1 as D (6 bases). CDR1 and CDR2 (germline): SEHNR, FQNEAQ (reference sequence). The CDR3 runs to 14 residues. V gave up 3 bases and J gave up 6 bases, with 11 bases separating them. This CDR3 reads CASSFYRAPGELFF. The CDR3 region has the DNA TGTGCCAGCAGCTTTTACAGGGCGCCCGGGGAGCTGTTTTTT.

The chain employs TRBV6-5 and TRBJ2-7; 9 positions agree with TRBD1. Germline CDR1 is MNHEY and CDR2 is SVGAGI. The CDR3 runs 15 residues. Losses at the gene ends were 5 bases for V and 4 bases for J; bases not matched to a gene: 9. CDR3 amino acids: CASSPSDRGIYEQYF. The CDR3 DNA follows: TGTGCCAGCAGTCCTTCGGACAGGGGAATTTACGAGCAGTACTTC.